The rows below give T cell receptor beta chains drawn from one sample of a study of OX40 agonist ivuxolimab in advanced cancers. Assay: immunoSEQ multiplex PCR; the TCRdb copy retains only in-frame clones and omits some. Of around 55,000 clones listed, approximately 86% are singletons. The sequencing here drew on CD4+ or CD8+ T cells sorted from blood, taken in a trial of the OX40 agonist ivuxolimab. These receptors were obtained from an adult with an advanced solid tumor such as melanoma, head and neck, liver or kidney cancer. The CDR3 runs from the conserved cysteine through the conserved F or W. D genes are given only for firm matches. Not every row has a clone size; where given, it reads once, few, many or a size class.

clone_size j_call v_call d_call cdr3_length cdr3_nt cdr3_aa
. TRBJ2-3 TRBV5-6 . 18 TGTGCCAGCAGCTTGCTCCGTGGGTCCAGGGGGGGCACAGATACGCAGTATTTT CASSLLRGSRGGTDTQYF
. TRBJ2-2 TRBV11-1 TRBD2 17 TGTGCCAGCAGCTTATCGAGCGGGATCGCGAACACCGGGGAGCTGTTTTTT CASSLSSGIANTGELFF
. TRBJ2-2 TRBV7-8 . 14 TGTGCCAGCAGCTTAGGGCAGAACACCGGGGAGCTGTTTTTT CASSLGQNTGELFF
. TRBJ2-7 TRBV19 . 18 TGTGCCAGTAGTATAGATCCCTTTAGTATAGCCGGAGACTACGAGCAGTACTTC CASSIDPFSIAGDYEQYF
. TRBJ1-3 TRBV4-3 TRBD1 16 TGCGCCAGCAGCCAAGAAGGGACAGGGTTTGGAAACACCATATATTTT CASSQEGTGFGNTIYF
. TRBJ2-1 TRBV5-4 TRBD1 16 TGTGCCAGCAGCTACCCGACAGGGGGCCTCGTGGATGAGCAGTTCTTC CASSYPTGGLVDEQFF
. TRBJ2-5 TRBV5-5 TRBD1 15 TGTGCCAGCAGCTTGCCCGGGACAGGGCTAGAGACCCAGTACTTC CASSLPGTGLETQYF
once TRBJ2-3 TRBV11-2 . 14 TGTGCCAGCAGCTTAGAGGTAGGGGAGGATACGCAGTATTTT CASSLEVGEDTQYF
. TRBJ1-1 TRBV10-3 . 17 TGTGCCATCAGTGAGAAAGAGAGGGACAACTTGAACACTGAAGCTTTCTTT CAISEKERDNLNTEAFF
. TRBJ2-5 TRBV9 . 14 TGTGCCAGCAGCGTAGGGGACTACCAAGAGACCCAGTACTTC CASSVGDYQETQYF
. TRBJ1-5 TRBV6-1 . 15 TGTGCCAGCAGTGCTGGTAGGAGGGGAAGTGAGCCCCAGCATTTT CASSAGRRGSEPQHF